This T cell receptor (beta chain) was sequenced in a study of neoadjuvant anti-PD-1 for oral cavity cancer. V shed 5 bases and J 3 bases; nucleotides not matched to a gene: 10. Germline CDR1 LNHDA, CDR2 SQIVND (reference sequence). The CDR3 consists of 17 residues. Sequencing was performed with immunoSEQ multiplex PCR; in TCRdb, only in-frame clones are kept and a portion is missing. The sample shows tens of thousands of clones, roughly 80% of them seen only once. These newly diagnosed stage II-IVA oral cavity squamous cell carcinoma patients had no prior systemic or radiation treatment. This TCR was sampled from a person aged 40 to 85 with oral cavity squamous cell carcinoma. The material sequenced was PBMCs, taken before nivolumab (anti-PD-1) treatment. The chain carries TRBV19 and TRBJ2-3; 11 bases fit TRBD1. As DNA, the CDR3 is TGTGCCAGTAGTTTCATAACAGGGACAGGGGGTACAGATACGCAGTATTTT. Translated: CASSFITGTGGTDTQYF.